The clone carrying this T cell receptor (beta chain) was found once. The antigen is undetermined. The sample belongs to a study of shared clonotypes between healthy human individuals. Whole-study findings and limits: Few donors restricted represented genetic and exposure-history diversity.

Sequencing was performed with immunoSEQ multiplex PCR; in TCRdb, only in-frame clones are kept and a portion is missing. The repertoire includes roughly 850,000 clones, about 96% of them detected once, and under 0.3% sits in the top ten. CD8 cells classed as naive were CD45RO-negative and positively selected for CCR7, excluding terminally differentiated effector memory CD45RA+ cells. The germline V and J ends were trimmed by 3 bases and 2 bases, with 13 bases remaining between them. The CDR3 sequence is 16 residues long. Germline V gene sequence: CDR1 KGHSH, CDR2 LQKENI. Sequenced sample: naive CD8+ T cells sorted from blood. The rearrangement links TRBV18 to TRBJ2-2, with a possible D match to TRBD2 (6 bases). The receptor comes from a young man in good health. The CDR3 sequence is CASSPTGTDNTGELFF. The CDR3 DNA reads TGTGCCAGCTCACCCACCGGGACTGATAACACCGGGGAGCTGTTTTTT.